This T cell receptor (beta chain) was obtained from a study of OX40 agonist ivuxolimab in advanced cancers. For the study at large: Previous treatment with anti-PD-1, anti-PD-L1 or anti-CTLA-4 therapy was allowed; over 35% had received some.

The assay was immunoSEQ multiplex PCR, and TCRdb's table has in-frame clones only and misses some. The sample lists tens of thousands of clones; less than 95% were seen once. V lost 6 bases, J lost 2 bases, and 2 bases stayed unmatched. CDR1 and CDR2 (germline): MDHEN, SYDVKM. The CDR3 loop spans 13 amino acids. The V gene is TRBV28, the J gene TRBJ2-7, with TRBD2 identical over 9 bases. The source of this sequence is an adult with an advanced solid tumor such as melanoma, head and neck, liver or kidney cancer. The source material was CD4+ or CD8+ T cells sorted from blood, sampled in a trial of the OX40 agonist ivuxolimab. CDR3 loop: CASRLAGTYEQYF. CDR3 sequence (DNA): TGTGCCAGCAGACTAGCGGGTACCTACGAGCAGTACTTC.